This T cell receptor beta chain was obtained from a study of lymphopenia after photon versus proton radiotherapy. The CDR3 loop spans 16 amino acids. Findings of the study overall: Oligoclonal CD8+ Temra expansion after nadir drove photon patients' diversity drop.

The method was immunoSEQ multiplex PCR; TCRdb's version includes in-frame clones alone and lacks a portion of them. The table shows around 27,000 clones, with roughly 90% occurring only once. Notes on this clone: The antigen remains unidentified.

The clonotype comes from a woman aged 50 to 60 with cholangiocarcinoma. The sample was peripheral blood, taken from a patient treated with photon-based radiotherapy. The chain uses TRBV7-5 and TRBJ2-1; the DNA was not used to check the table's D call, TRBD1. TRBV7-5 is a documented pseudogene. The CDR3 coding sequence is TGTGCCAGCAGCCCTCTGAGGGACAGGATATACAATGAGCAGTTCTTC. Its protein is CASSPLRDRIYNEQFF.